The next 24 T cell receptor beta chains were all read from a single sample in a study of cytomegalovirus exposure and HLA in healthy donors. Sequenced by immunoSEQ multiplex PCR; TCRdb stores in-frame clones only, minus some. The data hold roughly 80,000 clones, with 94% observed a single time. The sample comprised PBMCs. These receptors originate from a young woman in good health and CMV-seronegative.

The gene calls are TRBV4-1 and TRBJ2-7; 9 positions agree with TRBD1. Trimming at V came to 0 bases and at J to 2 bases, leaving 2 bases not matched to a gene. The CDR3 runs to 15 residues. Germline values: CDR1 MGHRA, CDR2 YSYEKL. As DNA, the CDR3 is TGCGCCAGCAGCCAAGACACAGGGGGCCCCTACGAGCAGTACTTC. Its translation: CASSQDTGGPYEQYF.

This rearrangement joins TRBV7-2 to TRBJ2-5; maybe TRBD2 (5 bases). This CDR3 is 15 amino acids long. CDR1 is SGHTA, CDR2 FQGNSA, per germline. V gave up 1 base and J gave up 2 bases, with 11 bases separating them. CDR3 nucleotides: TGTGCCAGCAGCTTAGGTGCGGGTCGGCAAGAGACCCAGTACTTC. Amino acids: CASSLGAGRQETQYF.

The chain combines TRBV4-2 with TRBJ2-7, with 10 nucleotides matching TRBD2. The CDR3 has 14 amino acids. CDR1 is LGHNA, CDR2 YNFKEQ, per germline. V gave up 8 bases and J gave up 5 bases; unmatched junction bases: 9. The CDR3 bases are TGTGCCAGCGGCCCTAGCGGGAGTCGCGACGAGCAGTACTTC. It is translated as CASGPSGSRDEQYF.

CDR3: CASSFGSGLDTQYF. The CDR3 DNA sequence: TGTGCCAGCAGCTTCGGTTCAGGGTTAGATACGCAGTATTTT. V gene TRBV7-2 combines with J gene TRBJ2-3, with D possibly matching TRBD1 (5 bases). CDR1 is SGHTA, CDR2 FQGNSA, per germline. V lost 3 bases and J lost 5, with 12 bases in between. The length of the CDR3 is 14 residues.

This chain links TRBV19 with TRBJ1-5, with D hard to call. Trimming removed 4 bases at V and 7 bases at J, with 11 bases between. In germline, CDR1 is LNHDA, CDR2 SQIVND (reference sequence). This CDR3 contains 13 residues. This CDR3 is CASSTYSEQPQHF. CDR3 nucleotides: TGTGCCAGTAGTACGTATTCTGAGCAGCCCCAGCATTTT.

This clone was found once. The CDR3 DNA reads TGTGCCAGCTGGCAAGGGGTGAACGAGCAGTACTTC. It codes for CASWQGVNEQYF. The chain joins TRBV27 to TRBJ2-7, with D maybe TRBD1 (5 bases). The CDR3 has 12 amino acids. Germline V CDR1 and CDR2: MNHEY, SMNVEV (reference sequence). The V end lost 8 bases, the J end lost 5 bases, and 13 bases lay between the germline ends.

The chain joins TRBV4-1 to TRBJ1-5, with a tentative D call TRBD1 (6 bases). V was clipped by 4 bases and J by 4 bases, with 8 bases between them. Germline assignment: CDR1 MGHRA and CDR2 YSYEKL. This CDR3 spans 13 amino acids. This chain's CDR3 is CASSRQVNQPQHF. Written as DNA, the CDR3 is TGCGCCAGCAGCCGACAGGTTAATCAGCCCCAGCATTTT.

The chain couples TRBV18 to TRBJ1-2; 9 bases agree with TRBD1. The CDR3 totals 15 residues. V was clipped by 6 bases and J by 4 bases; unmatched bases: 9. Germline lookup yields CDR1 KGHSH and CDR2 LQKENI. Here the CDR3 reads CASSRSDRGIYGYTF. The CDR3, as DNA: TGTGCCAGCTCGCGGTCCGACAGGGGGATCTATGGCTACACCTTC.

V usage is TRBV4-1 and J usage is TRBJ1-2; TRBD1 matches 7 bases. This CDR3 has 18 residues. V gave up 1 base and J gave up 3 bases; unmatched junction bases: 14. Germline V lookup: CDR1 MGHRA, CDR2 YSYEKL. The DNA for the CDR3 is TGCGCCAGCAGCCAAGCACTGATTGGAGGGACAGCTCACTATGGCTACACCTTC. It is translated as CASSQALIGGTAHYGYTF.

The chain has TRBV27 and TRBJ1-3; D is uncertain. Germline CDR1 and CDR2: MNHEY and SMNVEV (reference sequence). With 0 bases removed from V and 0 bases from J, the gap between germline ends came to 6 bases. The CDR3 runs to 15 residues. CDR3 nucleotides: TGTGCCAGCAGTTTATCGCGTAACTCTGGAAACACCATATATTTT. It codes for CASSLSRNSGNTIYF.

V usage is TRBV19 and J usage is TRBJ1-2; a possible D gene is TRBD1 (5 bases). The CDR3 extends over 14 amino acids. Germline V CDR1 and CDR2: LNHDA, SQIVND (reference sequence). The V gene lost 4 bases and the J gene lost 3 bases, with 12 bases spanning the gap. The CDR3 nucleotides are TGTGCCAGTAGTACGACAGCTTACGACTATGGCTACACCTTC. Its protein is CASSTTAYDYGYTF. Complete variable domain (other parts from reference TRBV19 and TRBJ1-2): DGGITQSPKYLFRKEGQNVTLSCEQNLNHDAMYWYRQDPGQGLRLIYYSQIVNDFQKGDIAEGYSVSREKKESFPLTVTSAQKNPTAFYLCASSTTAYDYGYTFGSGTRLTVV.

This chain uses TRBV27 with TRBJ2-7, with 7 nucleotides matching TRBD2. The ends lost 4 bases at V and 2 bases at J; junction bases unmatched: 14. Germline V gives CDR1 MNHEY, CDR2 SMNVEV (reference sequence). The CDR3 length is 17 residues. CDR3 sequence reads: CASSSRLTSARTYEQYF. In DNA form, the CDR3 reads TGTGCCAGCAGTTCCCGTCTCACTAGCGCGAGAACCTACGAGCAGTACTTC.

The V gene is TRBV4-2, the J gene TRBJ2-1, with a weak D call TRBD1 (7 bases). Between the trimmed V and J ends, which lost 0 bases and 8 bases, there was a span of 20 bases. The CDR3 extends over 17 amino acids. CDR1 LGHNA and CDR2 YNFKEQ come from the germline V gene. The CDR3 region is CASSQEPQGGSKDEQFF. CDR3 DNA sequence: TGTGCCAGCAGCCAAGAACCGCAGGGGGGATCTAAGGATGAGCAGTTCTTC.

This rearrangement joins TRBV18 to TRBJ2-1, with 8 bases matching TRBD2. Germline trimming cut 6 bases from V and 9 bases from J; bases unmatched to any gene: 13. Germline V gives CDR1 KGHSH, CDR2 LQKENI. The CDR3 sequence is 15 residues long. CDR3 sequence reads: CASSPGTREIGEQFF. CDR3 coding DNA: TGTGCCAGCTCTCCCGGGACTAGAGAGATAGGTGAGCAGTTCTTC.

This clone was found once. This chain joins TRBV6-6 and TRBJ2-1; D is ambiguous. Germline V gene lookup returns CDR1 MNHNY and CDR2 SVGAGI (reference sequence). The V end was cut by 0 bases, the J end by 6 bases, with 9 bases between. The CDR3 runs to 14 residues. CDR3 sequence reads: CASSYSKSSNEQFF. The CDR3 bases are TGTGCCAGCAGTTACTCCAAATCATCCAATGAGCAGTTCTTC.

Here the CDR3 DNA reads TGCGCCAGCAGCTCCACTAGCGGTTTAACAGATACGCAGTATTTT. This encodes CASSSTSGLTDTQYF. The chain has TRBV5-1 and TRBJ2-3; 8 positions match TRBD2. CDR1 is SGHRS, CDR2 YFSETQ, per germline. The CDR3 is made up of 15 amino acids. After removal of 3 bases from V and 3 bases from J, the junction contained 6 bases not matched to a gene.

In its sample, this clone was seen once. The chain couples TRBV29-1 to TRBJ2-7; 9 positions match TRBD1. V was clipped by 2 bases and J by 3 bases; unmatched bases: 2. The CDR3 runs to 13 residues. Per the germline V gene, CDR1 is SQVTM and CDR2 is ANQGSEA. Here the CDR3 reads CSVETGQGYEQYF. CDR3 nucleotide sequence: TGCAGCGTTGAAACGGGACAGGGCTACGAGCAGTACTTC.

J is TRBJ2-1 and V is TRBV5-1; 9 nucleotides align to TRBD1. V shed 0 bases and J 5 bases; nucleotides not matched to a gene: 3. This CDR3 region has 15 residues. Germline V gives CDR1 SGHRS, CDR2 YFSETQ. CDR3 region: CASSLDGTGNNEQFF. The CDR3, as DNA: TGCGCCAGCAGCTTGGACGGGACAGGGAACAATGAGCAGTTCTTC. Using reference TRBV5-1 and TRBJ2-1 for the parts outside the CDR3, the full variable domain is KAGVTQTPRYLIKTRGQQVTLSCSPISGHRSVSWYQQTPGQGLQFLFEYFSETQRNKGNFPGRFSGRQFSNSRSEMNVSTLELGDSALYLCASSLDGTGNNEQFFGPGTRLTVL.

This clone was counted once. This chain connects TRBV5-4 to TRBJ1-2, with D tentatively TRBD1 (5 bases). V lost 0 bases and J lost 7, with 10 bases in between. CDR3 length: 13 amino acids. Germline lookup yields CDR1 SGHNT and CDR2 YYREEE (reference sequence). Written as DNA, the CDR3 is TGTGCCAGCAGCTTGGTCAGGGAAGGTGGCTACACCTTC. Translated, it gives CASSLVREGGYTF.

The chain couples TRBV5-1 to TRBJ2-3; TRBD1 might be the D (5 bases). The CDR3 extends over 13 amino acids. The V end was cut by 5 bases, the J end by 4 bases, with 11 bases between. The germline V gene has CDR1 SGHRS and CDR2 YFSETQ. DNA for the CDR3: TGCGCCAGCAGGGGGCAAACGGCAGATACGCAGTATTTT. Translated, it gives CASRGQTADTQYF.

V gene TRBV28 combines with J gene TRBJ2-1; D gene ambiguous. This CDR3 spans 12 amino acids. The V gene lost 5 bases and the J gene lost 1 base, with 3 bases spanning the gap. In germline, CDR1 is MDHEN, CDR2 SYDVKM. CDR3 sequence (DNA): TGTGCCAGCAGTACATCCTACAATGAGCAGTTCTTC. This codes for CASSTSYNEQFF.

The V gene is TRBV19, the J gene TRBJ1-5, with D possibly TRBD1 on 6 matching bases. This CDR3 is built from 14 residues. Trimming pared 3 bases from V and 5 bases from J, leaving 11 bases between. CDR1 and CDR2 from the germline V gene are LNHDA and SQIVND (reference sequence). The CDR3 here is CASSIWGGDQPQHF. The CDR3 DNA sequence: TGTGCCAGTAGTATTTGGGGGGGCGATCAGCCCCAGCATTTT.

The chain combines TRBV27 with TRBJ2-3; 10 bases line up with TRBD2. Germline CDR1 MNHEY, CDR2 SMNVEV (reference sequence). J lost 2 bases, V lost 8 bases, and 10 bases had no gene match. This CDR3 region has 16 residues. The chain's CDR3 is CASGLAGAGYTDTQYF. The CDR3 nucleotides are TGTGCCAGCGGTCTAGCGGGGGCCGGTTACACAGATACGCAGTATTTT.

The rearrangement uses TRBV5-4 and TRBJ2-5; a possible D gene is TRBD2 (6 bases). The CDR3 consists of 14 residues. CDR1 and CDR2 from the germline V gene are SGHNT and YYREEE (reference sequence). V gave up 3 bases and J gave up 3 bases, with 12 bases separating them. The chain's CDR3 is CASSSRLGEETQYF. CDR3 sequence (DNA): TGTGCCAGCAGCTCAAGACTAGGTGAAGAGACCCAGTACTTC.